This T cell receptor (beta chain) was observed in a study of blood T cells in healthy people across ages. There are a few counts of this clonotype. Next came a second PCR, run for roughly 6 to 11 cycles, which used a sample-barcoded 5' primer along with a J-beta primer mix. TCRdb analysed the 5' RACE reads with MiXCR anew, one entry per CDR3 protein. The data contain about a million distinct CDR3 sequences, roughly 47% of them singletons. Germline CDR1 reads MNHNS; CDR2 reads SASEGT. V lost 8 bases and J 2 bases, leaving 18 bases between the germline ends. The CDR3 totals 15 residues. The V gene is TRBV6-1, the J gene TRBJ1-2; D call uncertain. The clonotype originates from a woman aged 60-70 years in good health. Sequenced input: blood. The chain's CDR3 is CASSKAGGANYGYTF. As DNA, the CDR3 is TGTGCCAGCTCAAAGGCGGGCGGAGCAAACTATGGCTACACCTTC.